This T cell receptor beta chain was sequenced in a study of neoadjuvant nivolumab and ipilimumab in lung cancer. About the study: Patients got nivolumab 3 mg/kg on days 1, 15 and 29; combination added ipilimumab 1 mg/kg day 1. General study points: Resected tumors had greater TCR richness and clonality than uninvolved lung. From pretherapy to surgery, tumor richness and clonality rose with dual therapy.

Libraries were prepared by immunoSEQ multiplex PCR; TCRdb keeps only in-frame clonotypes and omits some of them. The sample includes about 38,000 clones, 80% to 90% of them seen just once. In regard to this clone: What it recognizes is unknown.

Germline V lookup: CDR1 MDHEN, CDR2 SYDVKM. The ends lost 6 bases at V and 6 bases at J; junction bases unmatched: 5. The CDR3 loop spans 13 amino acids. The clonotype was recovered from an adult with non-small cell lung cancer. V and J are TRBV28 and TRBJ2-3; 8 nucleotides agree with TRBD1. The starting material was peripheral blood, obtained before neoadjuvant nivolumab, alone or with ipilimumab. CDR3: CASRDRAADTQYF. CDR3 sequence (DNA): TGTGCCAGCAGGGACAGGGCCGCGGATACGCAGTATTTT. Drawing the rest from reference TRBV28 and TRBJ2-3, the complete variable domain is DVKVTQSSRYLVKRTGEKVFLECVQDMDHENMFWYRQDPGLGLRLIYFSYDVKMKEKGDIPEGYSVSREKKERFSLILESASTNQTSMYLCASRDRAADTQYFGPGTRLTVL.